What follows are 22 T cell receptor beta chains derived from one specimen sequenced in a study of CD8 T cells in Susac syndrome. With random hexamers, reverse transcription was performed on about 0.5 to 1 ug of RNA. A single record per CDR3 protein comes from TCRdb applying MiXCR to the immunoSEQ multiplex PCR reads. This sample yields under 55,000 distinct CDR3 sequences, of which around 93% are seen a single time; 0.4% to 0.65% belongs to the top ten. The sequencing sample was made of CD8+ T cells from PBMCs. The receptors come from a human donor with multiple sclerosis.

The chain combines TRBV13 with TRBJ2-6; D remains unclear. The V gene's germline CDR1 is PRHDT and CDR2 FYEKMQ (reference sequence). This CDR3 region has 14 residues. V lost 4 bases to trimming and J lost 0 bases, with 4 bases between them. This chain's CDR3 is CASSSYSGANVLTF. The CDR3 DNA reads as TGTGCCAGCAGCTCCTACTCTGGGGCCAACGTCCTGACTTTC.

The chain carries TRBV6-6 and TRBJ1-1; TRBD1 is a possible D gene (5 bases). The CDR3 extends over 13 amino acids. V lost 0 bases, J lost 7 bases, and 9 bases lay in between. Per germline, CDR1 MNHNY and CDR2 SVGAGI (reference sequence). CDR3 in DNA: TGTGCCAGCAGTTACTCAGACAGAATTGAAGCTTTCTTT. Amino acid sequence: CASSYSDRIEAFF.

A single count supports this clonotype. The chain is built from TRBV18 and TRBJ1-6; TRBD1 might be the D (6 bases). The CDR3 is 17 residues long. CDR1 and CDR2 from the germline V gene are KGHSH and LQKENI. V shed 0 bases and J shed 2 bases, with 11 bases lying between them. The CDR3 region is CASSPPDGQTYNSPLHF. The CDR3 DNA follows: TGTGCCAGCTCACCACCGGATGGACAGACCTATAATTCACCCCTCCACTTT.

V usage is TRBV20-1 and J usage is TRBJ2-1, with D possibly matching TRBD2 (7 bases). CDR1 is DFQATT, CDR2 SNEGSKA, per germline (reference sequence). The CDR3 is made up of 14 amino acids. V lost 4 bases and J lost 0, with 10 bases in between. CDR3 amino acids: CSAIGGRSYNEQFF. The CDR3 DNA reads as TGCAGTGCTATCGGGGGGCGCTCCTACAATGAGCAGTTCTTC.

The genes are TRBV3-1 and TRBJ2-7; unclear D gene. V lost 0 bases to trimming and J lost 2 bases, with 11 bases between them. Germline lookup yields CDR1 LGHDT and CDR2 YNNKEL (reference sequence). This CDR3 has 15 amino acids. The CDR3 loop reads CASSQDRSLTYEQYF. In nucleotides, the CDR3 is TGTGCCAGCAGCCAAGATCGGTCCCTGACCTACGAGCAGTACTTC.

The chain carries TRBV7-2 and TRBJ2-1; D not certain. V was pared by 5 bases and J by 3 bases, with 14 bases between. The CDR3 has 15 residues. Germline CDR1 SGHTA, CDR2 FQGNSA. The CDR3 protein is CASSQSLPFYNEQFF. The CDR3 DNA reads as TGTGCCAGCAGCCAGAGCCTACCTTTCTACAATGAGCAGTTCTTC.

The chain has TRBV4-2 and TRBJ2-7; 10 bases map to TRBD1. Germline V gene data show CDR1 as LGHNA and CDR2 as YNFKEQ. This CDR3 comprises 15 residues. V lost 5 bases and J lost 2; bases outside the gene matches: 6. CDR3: CASSVDRGLTYEQYF. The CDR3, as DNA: TGTGCCAGCAGCGTCGACAGGGGGCTGACCTACGAGCAGTACTTC.

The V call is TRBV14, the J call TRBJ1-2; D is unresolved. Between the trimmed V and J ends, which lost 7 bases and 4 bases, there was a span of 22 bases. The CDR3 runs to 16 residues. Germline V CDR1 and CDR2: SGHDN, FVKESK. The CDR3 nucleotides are TGTGCCAGCACCGCGCTCCCGACCCCGGCCGCCTATGGCTACACCTTC. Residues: CASTALPTPAAYGYTF.

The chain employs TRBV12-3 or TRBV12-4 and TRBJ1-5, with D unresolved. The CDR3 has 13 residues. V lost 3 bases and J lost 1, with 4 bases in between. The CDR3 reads CASSFDSNQPQHF. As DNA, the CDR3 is TGTGCCAGCAGTTTTGACAGCAATCAGCCCCAGCATTTT.

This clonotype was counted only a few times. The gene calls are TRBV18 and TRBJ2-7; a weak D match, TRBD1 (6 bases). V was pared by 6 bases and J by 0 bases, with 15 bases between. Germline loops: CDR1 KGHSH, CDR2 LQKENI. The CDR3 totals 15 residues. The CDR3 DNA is TGTGCCAGCTCCTTGAAACAGGGTGTCTCCTACGAGCAGTACTTC. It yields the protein CASSLKQGVSYEQYF.

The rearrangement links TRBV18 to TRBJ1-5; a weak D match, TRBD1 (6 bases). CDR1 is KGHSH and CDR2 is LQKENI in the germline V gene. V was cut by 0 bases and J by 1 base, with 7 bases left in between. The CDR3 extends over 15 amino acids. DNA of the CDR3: TGTGCCAGCTCACCACCGGGGGCCAGCAATCAGCCCCAGCATTTT. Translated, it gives CASSPPGASNQPQHF.

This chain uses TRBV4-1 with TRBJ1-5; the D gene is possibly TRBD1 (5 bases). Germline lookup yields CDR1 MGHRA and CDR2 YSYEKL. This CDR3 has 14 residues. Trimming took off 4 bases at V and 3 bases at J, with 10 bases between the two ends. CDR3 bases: TGCGCCAGCAGCCCGGGGGGATACAATCAGCCCCAGCATTTT. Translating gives CASSPGGYNQPQHF.

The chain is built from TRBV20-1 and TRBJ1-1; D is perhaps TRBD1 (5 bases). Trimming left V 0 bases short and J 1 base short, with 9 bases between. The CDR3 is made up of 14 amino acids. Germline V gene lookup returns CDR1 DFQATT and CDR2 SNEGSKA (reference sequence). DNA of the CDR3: TGCAGTGCTAGAGATTGGGGCGAGAACACTGAAGCTTTCTTT. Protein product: CSARDWGENTEAFF.

CDR3 region: CASRSADLTIQETQYF. CDR3 nucleotide sequence: TGTGCCTCCCGCAGCGCTGATTTGACCATACAAGAGACCCAGTACTTC. V usage is TRBV19 and J usage is TRBJ2-5; D remains unclear. CDR3 size: 16 residues. Germline V CDR1 and CDR2: LNHDA, SQIVND (reference sequence). Deletions cut 11 bases from V and 2 bases from J, with 24 bases between.

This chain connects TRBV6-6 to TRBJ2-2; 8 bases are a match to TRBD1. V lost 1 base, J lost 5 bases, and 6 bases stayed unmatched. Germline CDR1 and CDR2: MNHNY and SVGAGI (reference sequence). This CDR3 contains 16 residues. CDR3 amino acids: CASSYFGQGYTGELFF. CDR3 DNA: TGTGCCAGCAGTTACTTCGGACAGGGTTATACCGGGGAGCTGTTTTTT.

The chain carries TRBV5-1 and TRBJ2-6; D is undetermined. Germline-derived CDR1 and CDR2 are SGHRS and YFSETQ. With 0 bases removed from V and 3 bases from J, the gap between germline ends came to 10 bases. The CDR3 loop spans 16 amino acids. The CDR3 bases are TGCGCCAGCAGCTTGGCCTGGGTCTTTGGGGCCAACGTCCTGACTTTC. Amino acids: CASSLAWVFGANVLTF.

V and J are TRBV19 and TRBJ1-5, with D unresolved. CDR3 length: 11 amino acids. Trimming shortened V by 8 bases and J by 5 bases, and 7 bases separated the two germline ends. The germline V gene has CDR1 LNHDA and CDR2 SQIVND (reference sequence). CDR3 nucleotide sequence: TGTGCCAGTGGACTCTATCAGCCCCAGCATTTT. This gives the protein CASGLYQPQHF.

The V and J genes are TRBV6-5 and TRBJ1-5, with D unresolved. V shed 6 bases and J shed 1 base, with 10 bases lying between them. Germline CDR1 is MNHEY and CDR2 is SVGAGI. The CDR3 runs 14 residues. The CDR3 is CASSLYKSNQPQHF. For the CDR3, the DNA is TGTGCCAGCAGCCTCTACAAGAGCAATCAGCCCCAGCATTTT.

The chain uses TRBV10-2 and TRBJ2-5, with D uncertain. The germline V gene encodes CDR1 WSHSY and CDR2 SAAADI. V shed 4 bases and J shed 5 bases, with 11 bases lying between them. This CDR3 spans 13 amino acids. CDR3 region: CASSATVKETQYF. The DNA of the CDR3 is TGCGCCAGCAGTGCGACGGTTAAGGAGACCCAGTACTTC.

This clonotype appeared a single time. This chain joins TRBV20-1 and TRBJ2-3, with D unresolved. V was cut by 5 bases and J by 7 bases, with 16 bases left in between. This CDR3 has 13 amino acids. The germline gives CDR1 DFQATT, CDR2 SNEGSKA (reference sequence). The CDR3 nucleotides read TGCAGTGCTTCGGCCCCTTTACAAAATACGCAGTATTTT. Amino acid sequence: CSASAPLQNTQYF.

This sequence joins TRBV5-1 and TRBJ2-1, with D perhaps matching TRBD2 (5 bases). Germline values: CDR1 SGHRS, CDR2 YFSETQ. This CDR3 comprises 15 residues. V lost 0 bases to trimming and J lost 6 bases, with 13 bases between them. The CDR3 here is CASSLALGRGNEQFF. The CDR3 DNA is TGCGCCAGCAGCTTGGCTCTCGGTCGGGGCAATGAGCAGTTCTTC.

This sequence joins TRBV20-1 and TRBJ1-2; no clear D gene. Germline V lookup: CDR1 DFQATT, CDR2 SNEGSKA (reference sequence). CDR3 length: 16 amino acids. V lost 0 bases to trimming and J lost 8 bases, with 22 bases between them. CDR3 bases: TGCAGTGCTAGAGATCTCACCCTCGGGCCTCCGGGAGGCTACACCTTC. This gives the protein CSARDLTLGPPGGYTF.